This entry describes one T cell receptor (beta chain). These data come from a study of blood T cell repertoires in COVID-19. The CDR3 has 14 amino acids. Trimming took 3 bases from V and 7 from J, leaving 17 bases between them. CDR1 and CDR2 (germline): SGHKS, YYEKEE (reference sequence). Per the study methods: Amplification of reference gene primers was used by the study to estimate nucleated cell counts. Libraries were prepared by immunoSEQ multiplex PCR; TCRdb keeps only in-frame clonotypes and omits some of them. The DNA was the basis for D and trimming; V, J and clone size are from that table. The data contain some 60,000 clones, approximately 86% of them seen just once; the ten biggest clones take up 6% to 8%.

The material sequenced was peripheral blood. The TCR sequence derives from a human donor with active COVID-19. The donor label of this sample is uncertain. The gene calls are TRBV5-5 and TRBJ2-7; D might be TRBD1 (6 bases). CDR3 in DNA: TGTGCCAGCAGCTCATCAGGGGCCTCGGGGGAGCAGTACTTC. Translated: CASSSSGASGEQYF.